This passage covers 16 T cell receptor beta chains from one sample sequenced in a study of cytomegalovirus exposure and HLA in healthy donors. PCR amplification relied on 60 Vbeta primers (plus 13 Jbeta primers). TCRdb keeps only in-frame clones here, not all; method: immunoSEQ multiplex PCR. The profile shows 150,000 to 200,000 clones, about 86% of them singletons. The sample consisted of PBMCs. All receptors derive from a man aged 35 to 55 in good health and CMV-seropositive.

CDR3: CASSLKAPEAYEQYF. For the CDR3, the DNA is TGTGCCAGCAGTTTAAAGGCCCCGGAGGCCTACGAGCAGTACTTC. The chain recombines TRBV27 with TRBJ2-7; the D gene is possibly TRBD2 (5 bases). V gave up 2 bases and J gave up 2 bases, with 13 bases separating them. CDR1 MNHEY and CDR2 SMNVEV come from the germline V gene (reference sequence). This CDR3 is 15 amino acids long.

Written as DNA, the CDR3 is TGTGCCAGCAGGGGACTAGAGGCGGATACGCAGTATTTT. Translating gives CASRGLEADTQYF. V is TRBV27 and J is TRBJ2-3; 8 bases align to TRBD2. Per germline, CDR1 MNHEY and CDR2 SMNVEV (reference sequence). The CDR3 covers 13 residues. The V gene end was trimmed by 6 bases and the J gene end by 6 bases; junction bases not matched to a gene: 5.

The V gene is TRBV7-9, the J gene TRBJ2-1; D not resolved. The germline V gene has CDR1 SEHNR and CDR2 FQNEAQ (reference sequence). The CDR3 length is 14 residues. The V end lost 7 bases, the J end lost 1 base, and 11 bases lay between the germline ends. Here the CDR3 DNA reads TGTGCCAGCATAGAATCCCGATCCTACAATGAGCAGTTCTTC. This gives the protein CASIESRSYNEQFF.

The rearrangement uses TRBV5-4 and TRBJ2-3, with 9 bases that match TRBD2. V lost 5 bases to trimming and J lost 6 bases; unmatched junction nucleotides: 10. Germline CDR1 reads SGHNT; CDR2 reads YYREEE (reference sequence). The CDR3 contains 15 residues. CDR3 amino acids: CASRGGRALGDTQYF. Here the CDR3 DNA reads TGTGCCAGCAGGGGCGGGAGGGCCTTGGGTGATACGCAGTATTTT.

The sample holds one count of this clone. Because the CDR3 is missing its conserved closing phenylalanine or tryptophan, this is likely a read error. The limits of the CDR3 on the DNA are not certain, so only TCRdb's listed CDR3 is given. The V and J genes are TRBV19 and TRBJ2-3; TRBD2 is the table's D call and was not checked against the DNA. Germline V lookup: CDR1 LNHDA, CDR2 SQIVND (reference sequence). Inclusive of both ends, the CDR3 amounts to 13 amino acids. The CDR3 is CASSGTSGSSIVV.

V usage is TRBV7-9 and J usage is TRBJ2-7, with 7 bases matching TRBD1. CDR1 is SEHNR and CDR2 is FQNEAQ in the germline V gene (reference sequence). This CDR3 contains 15 residues. Trimming took 5 bases from V and 4 from J; bases not matched to a gene: 11. CDR3 nucleotides: TGTGCCAGCAGCCCCTCCCGACAGGGCAAGTACGAGCAGTACTTC. This sequence encodes CASSPSRQGKYEQYF.

In DNA form, the CDR3 reads TGTGCCAGTAGTAATAGAAAGGGGGATGGCTACACCTTC. Its translation: CASSNRKGDGYTF. This chain links TRBV19 with TRBJ1-2; tentative D call: TRBD1 (6 bases). Per germline, CDR1 LNHDA and CDR2 SQIVND (reference sequence). The CDR3 loop spans 13 amino acids. The ends were cut back, 4 bases at V and 6 bases at J, with 12 bases in the middle. Together with reference TRBV19 and TRBJ1-2, the CDR3 gives the full variable domain: DGGITQSPKYLFRKEGQNVTLSCEQNLNHDAMYWYRQDPGQGLRLIYYSQIVNDFQKGDIAEGYSVSREKKESFPLTVTSAQKNPTAFYLCASSNRKGDGYTFGSGTRLTVV.

The CDR3, as DNA: TGTGCCAGCAGCCTGACCCGGACAGATAATTCACCCCTCCACTTT. Encoded protein: CASSLTRTDNSPLHF. The genes are TRBV7-9 and TRBJ1-6; a weak D match, TRBD1 (6 bases). CDR3 length equals 15 residues. Germline CDR1 SEHNR, CDR2 FQNEAQ (reference sequence). V lost 5 bases to trimming and J lost 5 bases, with 13 bases between them. The full variable domain, its missing parts supplied by reference TRBV7-9 and TRBJ1-6, is DTGVSQNPRHKITKRGQNVTFRCDPISEHNRLYWYRQTLGQGPEFLTYFQNEAQLEKSRLLSDRFSAERPKGSFSTLEIQRTEQGDSAMYLCASSLTRTDNSPLHFGNGTRLTVT.

This chain connects TRBV4-3 to TRBJ2-7; possibly TRBD1 for D (6 bases). V was pared by 0 bases and J by 1 base, with 13 bases between. Germline CDR1 and CDR2: LGHNA and YSLEER. The CDR3 has 16 residues. The CDR3 here is CASSQDPGVESYEQYF. In DNA form, the CDR3 reads TGCGCCAGCAGCCAAGACCCAGGGGTAGAATCCTACGAGCAGTACTTC.

The chain employs TRBV5-6 and TRBJ1-4, with D hard to call. Germline lookup yields CDR1 SGHDT and CDR2 YYEEEE. This CDR3 comprises 14 residues. Deletions cut 6 bases from V and 5 bases from J, with 14 bases between. Here the CDR3 DNA reads TGTGCCAGCACCCAATGGACGGGGAATGAAAAACTGTTTTTT. It is translated as CASTQWTGNEKLFF.

This rearrangement joins TRBV29-1 to TRBJ2-7; D unclear. This CDR3 region has 12 residues. The germline V gene encodes CDR1 SQVTM and CDR2 ANQGSEA. V was clipped by 4 bases and J by 0 bases, with 7 bases between them. CDR3 nucleotide sequence: TGCAGCGTTGTCATAGTCTCCTACGAGCAGTACTTC. It yields the protein CSVVIVSYEQYF.

The rearrangement links TRBV7-2 to TRBJ1-2, with 7 bases identical to TRBD1. This CDR3 comprises 15 residues. V was clipped by 6 bases and J by 4 bases; unmatched bases: 11. Germline V gives CDR1 SGHTA, CDR2 FQGNSA. CDR3 nucleotide sequence: TGTGCCAGCAGACAAACAGGGGCGTTACTCTATGGCTACACCTTC. Protein: CASRQTGALLYGYTF.

The gene calls are TRBV30 and TRBJ2-1; 7 nucleotides match TRBD2. Looked up from germline, CDR1 is GTSNPN and CDR2 is SVGIG (reference sequence). The CDR3 contains 15 residues. V was clipped by 1 base and J by 0 bases; unmatched bases: 3. CDR3 protein: CAWSGERGSYNEQFF. CDR3 DNA sequence: TGTGCCTGGAGTGGGGAGCGGGGCTCCTACAATGAGCAGTTCTTC.

This clone was counted only a few times. The chain links TRBV25-1 to TRBJ1-1; weak D call: TRBD1 (5 bases). The V gene's germline CDR1 is MGHDK and CDR2 SYGVNS. This CDR3 has 13 residues. The germline V and J ends were trimmed by 7 bases and 3 bases, with 12 bases remaining between them. CDR3 amino acids: CASTGGVYTEAFF. CDR3 sequence (DNA): TGTGCCAGCACCGGAGGGGTCTACACTGAAGCTTTCTTT.

This clone came up a few times. CDR3 sequence (DNA): TGCGCCAGCACCCCCAGTCAGGGACTACCAGCCTACGAGCAGTACTTC. Translated: CASTPSQGLPAYEQYF. This sequence joins TRBV5-1 and TRBJ2-7, with 7 nucleotides matching TRBD2. J was trimmed by 2 bases and V by 6 bases; bases with no gene match: 14. The germline V gene encodes CDR1 SGHRS and CDR2 YFSETQ. The CDR3 covers 16 residues.

This sequence joins TRBV2 and TRBJ2-7, with 9 positions matching TRBD1. With V trimmed by 5 bases and J by 2 bases, 1 base remained unmatched. The CDR3 is 13 amino acids. The germline V gene has CDR1 SNHLY and CDR2 FYNNEI. The CDR3 bases are TGTGCCAGCAGTCGGGACAGGGCCTACGAGCAGTACTTC. Translated: CASSRDRAYEQYF.